This TCR beta chain is drawn from a study of blood T cell repertoires in COVID-19. The overall study: Researchers got acute and convalescent COVID-19 samples from the United States, Italy and Spain. T cells, B-cell-depleted T cells, or PBMCs provided the cDNA or gDNA that served as material.

Germline V gives CDR1 SGHDN, CDR2 FVKESK. This CDR3 contains 15 residues. With 0 bases removed from V and 3 bases from J, the gap between germline ends came to 12 bases. Authors' processing steps: Cell counts per sample came from amplifying reference gene primers. Generated by immunoSEQ multiplex PCR, the TCRdb table keeps only in-frame clones and is missing some. That table is the source of V, J and clone size, and D and trimming were worked out from the DNA. Of 40,000 to 45,000 clones in the sample, around 90% are singletons; the top ten hold roughly 4.3%. This chain joins TRBV14 and TRBJ2-7, with D maybe TRBD1 (5 bases). Source material: peripheral blood. The clonotype was recovered from a man aged 55-75 years with acute or convalescent COVID-19. The CDR3 coding sequence is TGTGCCAGCAGCCAAGATAGACAGCCGCGCTACGAGCAGTACTTC. It encodes CASSQDRQPRYEQYF.